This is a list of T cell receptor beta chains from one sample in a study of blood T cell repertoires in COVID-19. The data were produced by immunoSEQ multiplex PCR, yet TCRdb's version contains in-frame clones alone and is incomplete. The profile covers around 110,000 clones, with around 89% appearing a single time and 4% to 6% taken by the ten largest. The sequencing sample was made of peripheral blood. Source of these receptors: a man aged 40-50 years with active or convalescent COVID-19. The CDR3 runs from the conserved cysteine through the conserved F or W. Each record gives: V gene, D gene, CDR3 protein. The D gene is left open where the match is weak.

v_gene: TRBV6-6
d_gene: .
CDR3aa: CASSYSMTLADEKLFF

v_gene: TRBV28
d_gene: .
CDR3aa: CASSMTANYGYTF

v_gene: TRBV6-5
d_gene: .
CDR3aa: CASMGGSPLHF

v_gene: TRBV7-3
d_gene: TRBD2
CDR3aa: CASSALGGSGDTQYF

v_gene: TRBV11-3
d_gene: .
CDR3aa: CASSSSSYEQYF

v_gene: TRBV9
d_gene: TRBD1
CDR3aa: CASSVTGGQGQGYTF

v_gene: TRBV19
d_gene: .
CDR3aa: CASSMGRNLNEQFF

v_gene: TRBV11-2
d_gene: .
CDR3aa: CASSPGYEQFF

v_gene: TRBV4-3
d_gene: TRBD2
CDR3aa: CASSPLIAGANTGELFF

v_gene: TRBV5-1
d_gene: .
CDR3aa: CASSSQGKNTEAFF

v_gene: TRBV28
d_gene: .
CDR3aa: CASSRVQTHYGYTF

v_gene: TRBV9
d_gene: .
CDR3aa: CASSVRGGSTEAFF

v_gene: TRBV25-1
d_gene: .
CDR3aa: CASSVRHSYNSPLHF

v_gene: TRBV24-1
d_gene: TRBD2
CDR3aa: CATSEGLAGVETQYF

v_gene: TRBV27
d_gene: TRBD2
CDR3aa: CASRGGSGALITDTQYF

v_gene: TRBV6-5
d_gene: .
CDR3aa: CASSPTVTRTDTQYF

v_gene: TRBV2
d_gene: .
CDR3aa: CAGRTEMNTEAFF

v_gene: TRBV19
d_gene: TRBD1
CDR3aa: CASSIGSQGAGQPQHF

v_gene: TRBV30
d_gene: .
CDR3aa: CAWSVGQGNEKLFF

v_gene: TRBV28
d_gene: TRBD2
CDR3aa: CASSPGGAGTVRVSYNEQFF

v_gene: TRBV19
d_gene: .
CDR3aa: CASSIAGLTYEQYF

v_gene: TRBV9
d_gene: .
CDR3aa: CASSRGGALSSYNSPLHF

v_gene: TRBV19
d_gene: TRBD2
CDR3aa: CASYPGGASGLENEQFF

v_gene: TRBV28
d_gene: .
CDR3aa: CASSLFLGVAFF

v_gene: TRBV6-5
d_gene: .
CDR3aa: CASSYSLESYEQYF